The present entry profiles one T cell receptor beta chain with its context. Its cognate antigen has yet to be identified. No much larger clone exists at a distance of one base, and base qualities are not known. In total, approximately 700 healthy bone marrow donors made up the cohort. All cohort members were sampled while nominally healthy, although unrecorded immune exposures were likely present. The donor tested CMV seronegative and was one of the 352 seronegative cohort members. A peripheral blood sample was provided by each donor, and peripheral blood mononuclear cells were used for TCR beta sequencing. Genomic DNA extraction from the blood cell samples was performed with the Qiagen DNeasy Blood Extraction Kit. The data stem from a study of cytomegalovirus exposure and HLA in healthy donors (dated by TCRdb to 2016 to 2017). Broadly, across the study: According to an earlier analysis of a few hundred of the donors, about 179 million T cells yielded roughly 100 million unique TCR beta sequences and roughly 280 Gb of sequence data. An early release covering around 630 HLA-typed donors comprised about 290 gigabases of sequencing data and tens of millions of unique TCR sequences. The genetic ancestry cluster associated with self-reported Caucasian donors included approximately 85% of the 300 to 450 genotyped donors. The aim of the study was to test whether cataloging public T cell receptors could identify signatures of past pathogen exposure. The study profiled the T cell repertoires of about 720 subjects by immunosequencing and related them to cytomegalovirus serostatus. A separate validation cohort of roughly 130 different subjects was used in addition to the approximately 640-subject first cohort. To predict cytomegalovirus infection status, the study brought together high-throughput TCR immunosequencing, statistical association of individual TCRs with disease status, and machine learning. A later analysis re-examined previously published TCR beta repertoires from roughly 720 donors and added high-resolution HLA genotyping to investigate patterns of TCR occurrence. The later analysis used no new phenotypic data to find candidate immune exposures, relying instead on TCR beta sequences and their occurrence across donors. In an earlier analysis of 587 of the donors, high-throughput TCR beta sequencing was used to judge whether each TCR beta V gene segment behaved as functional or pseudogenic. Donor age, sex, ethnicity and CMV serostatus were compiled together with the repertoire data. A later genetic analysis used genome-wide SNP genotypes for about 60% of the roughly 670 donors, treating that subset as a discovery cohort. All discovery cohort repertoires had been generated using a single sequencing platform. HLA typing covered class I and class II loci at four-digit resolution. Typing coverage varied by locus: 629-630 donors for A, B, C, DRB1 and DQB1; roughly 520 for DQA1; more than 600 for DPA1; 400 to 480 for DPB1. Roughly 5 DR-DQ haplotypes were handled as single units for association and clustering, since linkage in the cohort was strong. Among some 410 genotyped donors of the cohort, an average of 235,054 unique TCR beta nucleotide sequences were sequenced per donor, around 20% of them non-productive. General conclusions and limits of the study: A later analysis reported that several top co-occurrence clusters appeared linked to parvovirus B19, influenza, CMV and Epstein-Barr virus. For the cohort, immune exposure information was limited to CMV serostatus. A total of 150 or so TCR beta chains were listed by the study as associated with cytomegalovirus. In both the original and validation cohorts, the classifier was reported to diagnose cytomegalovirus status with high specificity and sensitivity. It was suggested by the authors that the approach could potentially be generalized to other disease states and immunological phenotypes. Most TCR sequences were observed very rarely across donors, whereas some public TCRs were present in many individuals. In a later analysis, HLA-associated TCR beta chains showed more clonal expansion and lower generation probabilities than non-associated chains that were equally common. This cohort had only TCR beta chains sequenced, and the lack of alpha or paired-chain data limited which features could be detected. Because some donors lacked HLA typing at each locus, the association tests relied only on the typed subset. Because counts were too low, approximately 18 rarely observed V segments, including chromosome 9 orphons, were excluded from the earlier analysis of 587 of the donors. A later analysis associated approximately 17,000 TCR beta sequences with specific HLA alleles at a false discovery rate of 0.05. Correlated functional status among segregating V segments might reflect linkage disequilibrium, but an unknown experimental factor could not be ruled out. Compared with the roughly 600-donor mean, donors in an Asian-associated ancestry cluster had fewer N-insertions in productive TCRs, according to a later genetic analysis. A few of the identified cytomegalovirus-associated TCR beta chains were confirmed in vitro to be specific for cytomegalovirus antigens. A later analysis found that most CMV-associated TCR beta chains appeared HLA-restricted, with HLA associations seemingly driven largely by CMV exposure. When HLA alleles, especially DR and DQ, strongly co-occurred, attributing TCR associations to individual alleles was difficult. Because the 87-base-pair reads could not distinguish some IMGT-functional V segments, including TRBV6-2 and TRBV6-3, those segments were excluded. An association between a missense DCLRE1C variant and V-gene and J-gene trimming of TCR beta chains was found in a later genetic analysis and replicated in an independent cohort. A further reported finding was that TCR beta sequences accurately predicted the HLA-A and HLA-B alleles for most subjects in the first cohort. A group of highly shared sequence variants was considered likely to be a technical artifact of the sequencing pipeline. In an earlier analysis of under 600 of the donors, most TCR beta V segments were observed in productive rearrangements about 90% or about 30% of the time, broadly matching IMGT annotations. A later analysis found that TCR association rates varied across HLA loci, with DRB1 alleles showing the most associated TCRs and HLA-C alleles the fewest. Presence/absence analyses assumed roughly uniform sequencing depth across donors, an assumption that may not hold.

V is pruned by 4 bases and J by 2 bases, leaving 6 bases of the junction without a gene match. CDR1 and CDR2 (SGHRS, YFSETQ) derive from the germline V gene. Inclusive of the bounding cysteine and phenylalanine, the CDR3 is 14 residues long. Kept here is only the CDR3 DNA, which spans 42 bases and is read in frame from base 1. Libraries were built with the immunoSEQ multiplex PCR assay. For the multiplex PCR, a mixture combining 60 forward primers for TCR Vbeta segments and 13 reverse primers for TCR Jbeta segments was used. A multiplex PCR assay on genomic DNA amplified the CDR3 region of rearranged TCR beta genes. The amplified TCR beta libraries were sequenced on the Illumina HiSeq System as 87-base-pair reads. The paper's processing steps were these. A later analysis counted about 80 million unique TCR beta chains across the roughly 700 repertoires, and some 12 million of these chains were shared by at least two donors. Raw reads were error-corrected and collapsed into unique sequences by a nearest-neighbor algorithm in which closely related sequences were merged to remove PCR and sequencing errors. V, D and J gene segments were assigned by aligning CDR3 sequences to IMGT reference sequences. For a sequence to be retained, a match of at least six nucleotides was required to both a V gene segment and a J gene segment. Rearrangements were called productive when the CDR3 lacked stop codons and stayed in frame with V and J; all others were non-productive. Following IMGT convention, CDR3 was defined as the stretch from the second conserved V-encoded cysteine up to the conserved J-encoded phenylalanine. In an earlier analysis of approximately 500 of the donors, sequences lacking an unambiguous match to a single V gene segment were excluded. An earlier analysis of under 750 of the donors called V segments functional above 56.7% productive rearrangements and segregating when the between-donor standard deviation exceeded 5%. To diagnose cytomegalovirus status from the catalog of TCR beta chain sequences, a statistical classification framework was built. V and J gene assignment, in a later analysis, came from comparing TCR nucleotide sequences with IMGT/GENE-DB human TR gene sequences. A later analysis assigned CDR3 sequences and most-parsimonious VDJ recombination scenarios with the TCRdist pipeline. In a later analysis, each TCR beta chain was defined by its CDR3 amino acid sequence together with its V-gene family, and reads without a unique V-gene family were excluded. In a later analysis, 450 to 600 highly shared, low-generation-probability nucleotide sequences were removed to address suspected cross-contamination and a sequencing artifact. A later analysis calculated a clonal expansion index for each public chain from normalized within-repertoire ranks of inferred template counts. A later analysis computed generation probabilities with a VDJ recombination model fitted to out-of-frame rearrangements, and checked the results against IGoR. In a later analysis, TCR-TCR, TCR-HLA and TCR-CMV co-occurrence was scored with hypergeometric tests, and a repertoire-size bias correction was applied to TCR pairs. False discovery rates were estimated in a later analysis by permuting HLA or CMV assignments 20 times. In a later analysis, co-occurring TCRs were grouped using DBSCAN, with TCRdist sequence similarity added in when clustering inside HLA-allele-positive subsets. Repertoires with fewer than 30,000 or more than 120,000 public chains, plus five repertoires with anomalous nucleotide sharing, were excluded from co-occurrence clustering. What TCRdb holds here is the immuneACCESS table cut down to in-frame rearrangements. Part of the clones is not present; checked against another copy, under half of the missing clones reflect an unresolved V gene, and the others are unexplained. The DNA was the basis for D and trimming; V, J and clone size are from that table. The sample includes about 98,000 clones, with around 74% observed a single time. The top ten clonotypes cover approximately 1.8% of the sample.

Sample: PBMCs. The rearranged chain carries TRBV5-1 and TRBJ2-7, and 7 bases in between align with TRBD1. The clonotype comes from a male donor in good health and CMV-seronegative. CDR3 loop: CASSLPGQTYEQYF. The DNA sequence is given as TGCGCCAGCAGCCTACCGGGACAGACCTACGAGCAGTACTTC.